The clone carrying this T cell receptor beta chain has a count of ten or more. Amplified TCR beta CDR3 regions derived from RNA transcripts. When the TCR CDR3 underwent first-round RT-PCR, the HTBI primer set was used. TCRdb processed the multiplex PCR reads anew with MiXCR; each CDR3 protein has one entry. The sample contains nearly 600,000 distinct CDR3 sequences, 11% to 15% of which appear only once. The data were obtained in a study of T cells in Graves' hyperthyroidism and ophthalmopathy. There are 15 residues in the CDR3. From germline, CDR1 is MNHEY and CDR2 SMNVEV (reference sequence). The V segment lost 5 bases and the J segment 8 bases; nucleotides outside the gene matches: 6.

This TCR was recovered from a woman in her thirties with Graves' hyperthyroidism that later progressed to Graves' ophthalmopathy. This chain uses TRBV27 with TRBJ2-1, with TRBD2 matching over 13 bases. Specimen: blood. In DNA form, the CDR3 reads TGTGCCAGCAGTAGACTAGCGGGAGGCCTAGATGAGCAGTTCTTC. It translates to CASSRLAGGLDEQFF.